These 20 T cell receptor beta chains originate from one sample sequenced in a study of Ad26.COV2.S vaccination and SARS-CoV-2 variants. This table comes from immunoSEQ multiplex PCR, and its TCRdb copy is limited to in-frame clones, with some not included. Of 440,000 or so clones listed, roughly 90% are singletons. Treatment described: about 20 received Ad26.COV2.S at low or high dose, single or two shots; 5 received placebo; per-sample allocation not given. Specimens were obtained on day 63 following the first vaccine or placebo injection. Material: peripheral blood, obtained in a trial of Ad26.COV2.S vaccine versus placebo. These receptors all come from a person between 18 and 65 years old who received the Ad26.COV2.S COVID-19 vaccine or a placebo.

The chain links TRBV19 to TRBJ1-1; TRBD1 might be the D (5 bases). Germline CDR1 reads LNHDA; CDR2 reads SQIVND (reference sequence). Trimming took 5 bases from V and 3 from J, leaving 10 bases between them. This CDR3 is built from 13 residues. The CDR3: CASSRGEDTEAFF. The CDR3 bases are TGTGCCAGTAGTCGGGGGGAGGACACTGAAGCTTTCTTT. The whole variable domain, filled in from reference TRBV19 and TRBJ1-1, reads DGGITQSPKYLFRKEGQNVTLSCEQNLNHDAMYWYRQDPGQGLRLIYYSQIVNDFQKGDIAEGYSVSREKKESFPLTVTSAQKNPTAFYLCASSRGEDTEAFFGQGTRLTVV.

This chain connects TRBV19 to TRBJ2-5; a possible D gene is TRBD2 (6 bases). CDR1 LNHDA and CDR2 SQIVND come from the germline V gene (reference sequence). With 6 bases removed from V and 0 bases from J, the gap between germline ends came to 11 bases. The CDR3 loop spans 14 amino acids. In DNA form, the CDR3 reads TGTGCCAGTAGCGGGGGAAGTTACCAAGAGACCCAGTACTTC. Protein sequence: CASSGGSYQETQYF.

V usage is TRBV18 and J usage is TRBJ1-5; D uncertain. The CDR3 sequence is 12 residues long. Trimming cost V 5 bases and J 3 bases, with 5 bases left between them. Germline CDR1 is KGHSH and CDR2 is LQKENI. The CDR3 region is CASSSPNQPQHF. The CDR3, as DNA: TGTGCCAGCTCATCCCCCAATCAGCCCCAGCATTTT.

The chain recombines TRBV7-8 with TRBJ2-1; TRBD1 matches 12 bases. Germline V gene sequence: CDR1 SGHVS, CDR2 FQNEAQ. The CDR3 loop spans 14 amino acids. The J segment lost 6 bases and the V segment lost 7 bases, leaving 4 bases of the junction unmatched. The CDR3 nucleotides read TGTGCCAGCATGGGACAGGGGGCTTCCAATGAGCAGTTCTTC. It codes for CASMGQGASNEQFF.

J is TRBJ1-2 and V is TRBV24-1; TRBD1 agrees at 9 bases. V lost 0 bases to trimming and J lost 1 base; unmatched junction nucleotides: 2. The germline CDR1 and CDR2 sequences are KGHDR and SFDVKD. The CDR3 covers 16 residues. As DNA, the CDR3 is TGTGCCACCAGTGATTTGGACAGGGGGGGTAACTATGGCTACACCTTC. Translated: CATSDLDRGGNYGYTF.

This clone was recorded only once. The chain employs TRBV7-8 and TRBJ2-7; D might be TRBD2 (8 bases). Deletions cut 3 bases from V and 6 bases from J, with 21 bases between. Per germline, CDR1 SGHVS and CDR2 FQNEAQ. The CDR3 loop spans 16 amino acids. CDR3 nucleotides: TGTGCCAGCAGCTTTGGGACAGCGGGAGCCTCGTTCGAGCAGTACTTC. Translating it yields CASSFGTAGASFEQYF.

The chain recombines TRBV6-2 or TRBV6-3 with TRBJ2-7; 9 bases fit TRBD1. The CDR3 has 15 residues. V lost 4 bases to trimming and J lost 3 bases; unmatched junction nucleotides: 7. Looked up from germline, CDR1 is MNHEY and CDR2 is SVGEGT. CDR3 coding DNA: TGTGCCAGCAGTTTCACCGGGACAGGGTTCTACGAGCAGTACTTC. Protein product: CASSFTGTGFYEQYF.

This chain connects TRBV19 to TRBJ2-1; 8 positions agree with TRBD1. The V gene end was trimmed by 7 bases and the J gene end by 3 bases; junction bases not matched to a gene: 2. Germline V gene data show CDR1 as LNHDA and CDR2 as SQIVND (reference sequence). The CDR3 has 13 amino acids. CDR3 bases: TGTGCCAGTAACGACAGGGGCTACAATGAGCAGTTCTTC. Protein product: CASNDRGYNEQFF.

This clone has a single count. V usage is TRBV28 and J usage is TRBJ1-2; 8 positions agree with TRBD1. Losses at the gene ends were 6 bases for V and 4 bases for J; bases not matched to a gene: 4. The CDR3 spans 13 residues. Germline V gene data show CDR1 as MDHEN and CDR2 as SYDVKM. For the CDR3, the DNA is TGTGCCAGCAGCAATGACAGGGGCTATGGCTACACCTTC. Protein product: CASSNDRGYGYTF.

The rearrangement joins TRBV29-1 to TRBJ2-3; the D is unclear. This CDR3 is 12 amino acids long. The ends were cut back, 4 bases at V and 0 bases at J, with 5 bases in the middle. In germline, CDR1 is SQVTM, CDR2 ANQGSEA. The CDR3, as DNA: TGCAGCGTTGTAAAGAGCACAGATACGCAGTATTTT. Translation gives CSVVKSTDTQYF.

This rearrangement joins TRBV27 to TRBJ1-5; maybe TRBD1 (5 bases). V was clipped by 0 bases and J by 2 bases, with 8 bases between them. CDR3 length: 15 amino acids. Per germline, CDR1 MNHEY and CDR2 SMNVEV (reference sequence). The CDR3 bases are TGTGCCAGCAGTTTATCACCGGGGGGCAATCAGCCCCAGCATTTT. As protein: CASSLSPGGNQPQHF.

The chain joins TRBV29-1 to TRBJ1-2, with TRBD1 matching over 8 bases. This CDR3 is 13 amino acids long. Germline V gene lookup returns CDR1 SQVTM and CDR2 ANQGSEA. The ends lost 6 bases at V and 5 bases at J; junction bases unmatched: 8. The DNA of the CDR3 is TGCAGCGTATTGACAGGGGCCAAGTATGGCTACACCTTC. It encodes CSVLTGAKYGYTF.

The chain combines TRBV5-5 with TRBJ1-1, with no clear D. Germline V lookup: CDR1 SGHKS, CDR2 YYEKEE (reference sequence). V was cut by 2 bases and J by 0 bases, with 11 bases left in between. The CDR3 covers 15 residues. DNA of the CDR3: TGTGCCAGCAGCTTTTTCGGCAGTTTGAACACTGAAGCTTTCTTT. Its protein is CASSFFGSLNTEAFF.

CDR3 protein: CASSNFTGGAFF. Here the CDR3 DNA reads TGTGCCAGTAGTAACTTTACGGGAGGAGCTTTCTTT. V and J are TRBV19 and TRBJ1-1; D gene unclear. V was clipped by 4 bases and J by 10 bases, with 13 bases between them. CDR3 size: 12 residues. Germline CDR1 is LNHDA and CDR2 is SQIVND (reference sequence).

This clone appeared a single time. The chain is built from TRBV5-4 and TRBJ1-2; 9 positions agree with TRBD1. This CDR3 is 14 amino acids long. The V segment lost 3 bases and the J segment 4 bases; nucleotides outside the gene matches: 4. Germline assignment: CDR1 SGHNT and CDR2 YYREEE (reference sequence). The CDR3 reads CASSSDRGGYGYTF. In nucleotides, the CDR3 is TGTGCCAGCAGCTCGGACAGGGGAGGCTATGGCTACACCTTC.

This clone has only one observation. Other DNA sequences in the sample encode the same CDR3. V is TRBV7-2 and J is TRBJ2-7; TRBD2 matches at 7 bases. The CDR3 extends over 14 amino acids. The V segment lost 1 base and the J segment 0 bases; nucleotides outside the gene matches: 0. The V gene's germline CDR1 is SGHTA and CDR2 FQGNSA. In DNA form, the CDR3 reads TGTGCCAGCAGCTTAGGGGGGGGCTCCTACGAGCAGTACTTC. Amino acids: CASSLGGGSYEQYF.

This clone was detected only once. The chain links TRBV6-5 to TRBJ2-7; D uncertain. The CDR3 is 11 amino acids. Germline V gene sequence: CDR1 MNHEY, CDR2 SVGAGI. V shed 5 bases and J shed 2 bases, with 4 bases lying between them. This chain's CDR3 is CASSQAYEQYF. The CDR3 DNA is TGTGCCAGCAGTCAGGCCTACGAGCAGTACTTC.

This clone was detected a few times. The CDR3 sequence is CASSSPNQPQHF. The CDR3, as DNA: TGCGCCAGCAGCTCGCCTAATCAGCCCCAGCATTTT. The rearrangement links TRBV5-1 to TRBJ1-5, with D unclear. Trimming stripped 3 bases from V and 4 bases from J, with 5 bases between. Germline V CDR1 and CDR2: SGHRS, YFSETQ. CDR3 length equals 12 residues.

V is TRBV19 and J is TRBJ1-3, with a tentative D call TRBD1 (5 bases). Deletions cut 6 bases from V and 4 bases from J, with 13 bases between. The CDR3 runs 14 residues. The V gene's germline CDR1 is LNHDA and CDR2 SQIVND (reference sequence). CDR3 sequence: CASSYTGSGNTIYF. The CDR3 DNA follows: TGTGCCAGTAGCTACACAGGATCCGGAAACACCATATATTTT.

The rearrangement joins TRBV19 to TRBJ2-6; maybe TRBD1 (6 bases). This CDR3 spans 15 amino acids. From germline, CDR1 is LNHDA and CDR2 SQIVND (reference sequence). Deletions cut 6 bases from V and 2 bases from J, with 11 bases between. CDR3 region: CASRETGTGANVLTF. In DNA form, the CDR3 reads TGTGCCAGTAGGGAAACAGGGACTGGGGCCAACGTCCTGACTTTC.